The 10 T cell receptor beta chains in this list originate from one sample, sequenced in a study of blood T cells in healthy people across ages (dated by TCRdb to the mid-2010s). The receptor library was made with 5' RACE. A second PCR of roughly 7 to 11 cycles was run with a J-beta primer mix and a sample-barcoded 5' primer. TCRdb reanalyzed the raw reads on its own, using fastp at Q25 for trimming and MiXCR for clone calling, and kept in-frame beta chains. Identical CDR3 proteins give one entry, which carries the most common genes and DNA. Across this sample there are fewer than 2 million distinct CDR3 sequences, with 30% to 40% seen only once. The ten largest clones represent 23% of the sample. The sequenced material came from blood. These receptor sequences come from a human donor in good health.

V is TRBV3-1 and J is TRBJ2-5; no clear D. This CDR3 spans 13 amino acids. V lost 4 bases to trimming and J lost 0 bases, with 6 bases between them. The V gene's germline CDR1 is LGHDT and CDR2 YNNKEL (reference sequence). CDR3 bases: TGTGCCAGCAGCCCTGTCTACCAAGAGACCCAGTACTTC. Its translation: CASSPVYQETQYF.

The CDR3 DNA sequence: TGTGCCAGCAGCCAAGAGTTGGCAGGGTATGGCTACACCTTC. It specifies CASSQELAGYGYTF. The rearrangement uses TRBV3-1 and TRBJ1-2, with TRBD1 as a possible D gene (5 bases). V lost 0 bases and J 5 bases, leaving 10 bases between the germline ends. This CDR3 comprises 14 residues. CDR1 is LGHDT and CDR2 is YNNKEL in the germline V gene (reference sequence).

The chain employs TRBV18 and TRBJ2-4, with TRBD1 matching over 8 bases. Germline V CDR1 and CDR2: KGHSH, LQKENI. This CDR3 has 15 residues. Trimming took 5 bases from V and 6 from J; bases not matched to a gene: 9. The CDR3 region is CASSARTGRGNIQYF. The CDR3 nucleotides are TGTGCCAGCTCAGCACGGACAGGGCGGGGAAACATTCAGTACTTC.

V gene TRBV20-1 combines with J gene TRBJ1-1; 7 positions agree with TRBD1. The CDR3 runs 13 residues. In germline, CDR1 is DFQATT, CDR2 SNEGSKA (reference sequence). With 6 bases clipped from V and 11 bases from J, the junction kept 15 bases outside the gene matches. In nucleotides, the CDR3 is TGCAGTGCCAGGGGGGCAGGGGAACTGGAGGCTTTCTTT. It encodes CSARGAGELEAFF.

This chain joins TRBV6-2 or TRBV6-3 and TRBJ1-2; D ambiguous. The CDR3 extends over 14 amino acids. Per the germline V gene, CDR1 is MNHEY and CDR2 is SVGEGT. The V end was cut by 2 bases, the J end by 4 bases, with 11 bases between. CDR3 DNA: TGTGCCAGCAGTTACCTGCAAGGCAGCTATGGCTACACCTTC. Translating it yields CASSYLQGSYGYTF.

Note on this clonotype: An end of the junction differs from the germline gene, which may be a read error. This chain connects TRBV11-1 to TRBJ1-1; D gene unclear. CDR1 SGHAT and CDR2 FQDESV come from the germline V gene (reference sequence). This CDR3 has 13 amino acids. The CDR3 region is CASAPHLNTEAFF. DNA of the CDR3: TGCGCCAGCGCTCCCCACCTTAACACTGAAGCTTTCTTT.

This clonotype was seen a single time. The V call is TRBV5-5, the J call TRBJ1-1, with 7 bases matching TRBD1. V dropped 1 base and J dropped 3; count of bases not matched to a gene: 6. The germline CDR1 and CDR2 sequences are SGHKS and YYEKEE (reference sequence). The CDR3 has 15 amino acids. CDR3 DNA sequence: TGTGCCAGCAGCTTGCAAGGGGGCCAGGACACTGAAGCTTTCTTT. Translating gives CASSLQGGQDTEAFF.

V and J are TRBV9 and TRBJ2-3, with no clear D. Germline CDR1 SGDLS, CDR2 YYNGEE. The CDR3 has 14 amino acids. V lost 4 bases, J lost 2 bases, and 11 bases lay in between. This chain's CDR3 is CASSSQTHTDTQYF. CDR3 coding DNA: TGTGCCAGCAGCTCCCAGACGCACACAGATACGCAGTATTTT.

This chain connects TRBV14 to TRBJ1-1; unclear D gene. The germline CDR1 and CDR2 sequences are SGHDN and FVKESK. Trimming cost V 3 bases and J 4 bases, with 12 bases left between them. CDR3 length: 14 residues. CDR3 DNA: TGTGCCAGCAGCCAGGGTCGATCGGGCACTGAAGCTTTCTTT. Its protein product is CASSQGRSGTEAFF.

This clonotype was picked up a small number of times. The chain has TRBV6-5 and TRBJ2-3; TRBD2 agrees at 9 bases. V shed 0 bases and J 1 base; nucleotides not matched to a gene: 8. CDR3 length: 18 residues. Germline V CDR1 and CDR2: MNHEY, SVGAGI. The CDR3 sequence: CASSYSGSGGFGTDTQYF. Here the CDR3 DNA reads TGTGCCAGCAGTTACTCTGGTAGCGGGGGATTCGGCACAGATACGCAGTATTTT.